The clone carrying this T cell receptor (beta chain) was picked up many times. Its cognate antigen is unknown. Study-level results: Tumor-infiltrating Treg TCR alpha and beta sequences overlapped most with tumor naive CD4+ T cells, then blood naive. The larger-cohort validation was restricted to a single TCR beta V-J rearrangement rather than whole repertoires.

After constant-region reverse-primer amplification, full-length variable regions underwent semi-nested PCR with Nested Universal Primer A. TCRdb re-called the 5' RACE reads with MiXCR, one entry per CDR3 protein. This sample has 52,000 or so distinct CDR3 sequences; around 20% occur once, and the top ten carry around 3.2%. This CDR3 spans 16 amino acids. CDR1 SGHTA and CDR2 FQGNSA come from the germline V gene. Trimming cost V 0 bases and J 5 bases, with 15 bases left between them. Cells sorted as Tregs were CD4+, CD25+ and CD127-/low. The source is a female donor with breast cancer. V usage is TRBV7-2 and J usage is TRBJ2-3, with D perhaps matching TRBD2 (6 bases). The sequenced material came from tumor-infiltrating Tregs sorted from the breast tumor. The CDR3 sequence: CASSLAGRGKGDTQYF. CDR3 coding DNA: TGTGCCAGCAGCTTAGCAGGCCGGGGGAAAGGAGATACGCAGTATTTT.